These T cell receptor beta chains were read from a single sample in a study of CD8+ T cells in alopecia areata. Method: immunoSEQ multiplex PCR; TCRdb's copy keeps in-frame clones and lacks some. The data contain roughly 150,000 clones, 62% of them seen just once; the ten biggest clones take up 36%. Sequencing was performed on CD8+ T cells sorted from blood. These receptor sequences come from a human donor in good health. Each CDR3 is given with its conserved first and last residue. A D gene is named only where the DNA matches it firmly. Clone size is not always given. Where it is, it says once, few, many or a class for expanded clones.

j_gene	v_gene	abundance	d_gene	CDR3aa	CDR3nt
TRBJ2-3	TRBV7-2	-	-	CASSLPSARSTDTQYF	TGTGCCAGCAGCCTCCCCTCCGCACGAAGCACAGATACGCAGTATTTT
TRBJ1-5	TRBV15	-	-	CATSRDRAGNQPQHF	TGTGCCACCAGCAGAGACAGGGCGGGCAATCAGCCCCAGCATTTT
TRBJ2-6	TRBV29-1	-	-	CSVSAPSGANVLTF	TGCAGCGTTTCGGCCCCTTCCGGGGCCAACGTCCTGACTTTC
TRBJ2-1	TRBV7-9	-	TRBD1	CASETGDSIADNYNEQFF	TGTGCCAGCGAGACAGGGGATTCCATAGCGGATAACTACAATGAGCAGTTCTTC
TRBJ2-7	TRBV7-9	few	TRBD2	CASRPGEGAYEQYF	TGTGCCAGCCGCCCCGGGGAGGGAGCCTACGAGCAGTACTTC
TRBJ1-2	TRBV9	-	-	CASSVSGGDYGYTF	TGTGCCAGCAGCGTATCCGGCGGCGACTATGGCTACACCTTC
TRBJ2-5	TRBV10-1	-	TRBD2	CASSAGGLAGVGRLQETQYF	TGCGCCAGCAGTGCCGGGGGGCTAGCGGGAGTGGGCCGCCTTCAAGAGACCCAGTACTTC
TRBJ2-2	TRBV29-1	-	-	CSVGGAGTGELFF	TGCAGCGTTGGAGGGGCCGGGACCGGGGAGCTGTTTTTT
TRBJ2-1	TRBV25-1	many	TRBD1	CASSEGQGASYNEQFF	TGTGCCAGCAGTGAGGGACAGGGGGCGTCCTACAATGAGCAGTTCTTC
TRBJ2-7	TRBV5-6	-	TRBD2	CASSSVSGNTYEQYF	TGTGCCAGCAGCTCAGTTAGCGGGAATACTTACGAGCAGTACTTC
TRBJ2-5	TRBV28	few	-	CASSAEGAQYF	TGTGCCAGCAGTGCGGAGGGAGCCCAGTACTTC
TRBJ2-1	TRBV2	-	-	CASLDSGYEQFF	TGTGCCAGCCTTGACAGTGGGTATGAGCAGTTCTTC
TRBJ2-2	TRBV15	-	-	CATSRDRAGPYTGELFF	TGTGCCACCAGCAGAGATCGGGCAGGGCCCTACACCGGGGAGCTGTTTTTT
TRBJ1-2	TRBV7-9	-	-	CASSLGGMGYTF	TGTGCCAGCAGCTTAGGGGGGATGGGCTACACCTTC
TRBJ2-1	TRBV29-1	-	-	CSVEDLYEQFF	TGCAGCGTTGAAGATCTCTATGAGCAGTTCTTC
TRBJ2-3	TRBV9	-	TRBD2	CASSGSGSADTQYF	TGTGCCAGCAGCGGCAGCGGGAGCGCAGATACGCAGTATTTT
TRBJ2-1	TRBV14	few	-	CASSQVDGNEQFF	TGTGCCAGCAGCCAAGTCGACGGGAATGAGCAGTTCTTC
TRBJ2-6	TRBV29-1	-	-	CSVEEGLSGANVLTF	TGCAGCGTTGAAGAAGGCCTCTCTGGGGCCAACGTCCTGACTTTC
TRBJ1-1	TRBV5-4	-	TRBD1	CASSSRDRGMNTEAFF	TGTGCCAGCAGCTCCAGAGACAGGGGCATGAACACTGAAGCTTTCTTT
TRBJ1-1	TRBV7-9	few	-	CASSLGRIGPLNTEAFF	TGTGCCAGCAGCTTAGGAAGGATTGGGCCTCTGAACACTGAAGCTTTCTTT
TRBJ2-2	TRBV6-5	-	-	CASSPMVGELFF	TGTGCCAGCAGCCCCATGGTCGGGGAGCTGTTTTTT
TRBJ2-1	TRBV30	-	-	CAWSGGSYNEQFF	TGTGCCTGGAGTGGAGGGTCCTACAATGAGCAGTTCTTC
TRBJ2-3	TRBV20-1	-	-	CSAPTFYTQYF	TGCAGTGCGCCGACCTTTTATACGCAGTATTTT
TRBJ1-2	TRBV29-1	-	-	CSVEYGSGYTF	TGCAGCGTTGAATACGGCAGCGGCTACACCTTC
TRBJ2-3	TRBV2	-	-	CASIDNPDTQYF	TGTGCCAGCATAGACAACCCAGATACGCAGTATTTT
TRBJ2-3	TRBV27	-	-	CASSLGLINTQYF	TGTGCCAGCAGTTTAGGCCTCATAAATACGCAGTATTTT
TRBJ1-2	TRBV7-9	-	TRBD1	CASSSPGTGGADGYTF	TGTGCCAGCAGCTCTCCCGGGACAGGGGGCGCTGATGGCTACACCTTC
TRBJ2-6	TRBV6-5	-	-	CATGDLDSGANVLTF	TGTGCCACCGGGGATCTAGACTCTGGGGCCAACGTCCTGACTTTC
TRBJ1-6	TRBV29-1	-	TRBD1	CSVTRGQGFSPLHF	TGCAGCGTTACCCGAGGACAGGGTTTTTCACCCCTCCACTTT
TRBJ2-7	TRBV13	few	-	CASSFDSYEQYF	TGTGCCAGCAGCTTCGACAGCTACGAGCAGTACTTC
TRBJ1-2	TRBV12-5	once	-	CASGNQGIGYTF	TGTGCTAGTGGTAACCAGGGAATTGGCTACACCTTC
TRBJ2-7	TRBV15	-	TRBD1	CATSTGQVYEQYF	TGTGCCACCAGCACAGGACAGGTCTACGAGCAGTACTTC
TRBJ2-7	TRBV4-1	-	TRBD2	CASSQGTSSYEQYF	TGCGCCAGCAGCCAAGGGACTAGCTCCTACGAGCAGTACTTC
TRBJ2-7	TRBV5-1	-	-	CASSLEWGTAEQYF	TGCGCCAGCAGCTTGGAGTGGGGGACGGCGGAGCAGTACTTC
TRBJ1-2	TRBV7-9	-	TRBD1	CASRPGGHYGYTF	TGTGCCAGCAGACCAGGGGGCCACTATGGCTACACCTTC
TRBJ2-1	TRBV19	-	TRBD1	CAAGQGDYNEQFF	TGTGCCGCCGGACAGGGGGACTACAATGAGCAGTTCTTC
TRBJ2-7	TRBV11-1	few	-	CASSLVGSSYEQYF	TGTGCCAGCAGCTTAGTCGGGAGTTCCTACGAGCAGTACTTC
TRBJ1-1	TRBV29-1	-	-	CSVDGRGEAFF	TGCAGCGTTGACGGGCGTGGTGAAGCTTTCTTT
TRBJ1-5	TRBV2	once	-	CASRGRGAGGNQPQHF	TGTGCCAGCAGGGGCCGGGGGGCAGGAGGCAATCAGCCCCAGCATTTT
TRBJ2-2	TRBV5-1	-	TRBD2	CASSLWRGRAGELFF	TGCGCCAGCAGCTTGTGGCGCGGGAGGGCCGGGGAGCTGTTTTTT
TRBJ1-2	TRBV19	-	-	CASSIQQGDLYGYTF	TGTGCCAGTAGTATACAACAGGGAGACCTGTATGGCTACACCTTC
TRBJ2-7	TRBV27	-	TRBD1	CASSAGQGLVEQYF	TGTGCCAGCAGCGCGGGACAGGGTTTAGTCGAGCAGTACTTC
TRBJ2-1	TRBV29-1	few	TRBD2	CSVDGTSGINEQFF	TGCAGCGTTGATGGGACTAGCGGGATTAATGAGCAGTTCTTC
TRBJ2-7	TRBV29-1	-	-	CSVEGTWDSVYEQYF	TGCAGCGTTGAAGGGACCTGGGACTCGGTCTACGAGCAGTACTTC
TRBJ2-1	TRBV11-2	-	-	CASSRVGYNEQFF	TGTGCCAGCAGCAGGGTGGGGTACAATGAGCAGTTCTTC
TRBJ2-1	TRBV7-2	once	-	CASKMNEQFF	TGTGCCAGCAAAATGAATGAGCAGTTCTTC
TRBJ2-1	TRBV4-1	few	TRBD2	CASSSPMGGSMYNEQFF	TGCGCCAGCAGCTCCCCAATGGGCGGGAGTATGTACAATGAGCAGTTCTTC
TRBJ2-7	TRBV29-1	-	-	CSVLSGRSYEQYF	TGCAGCGTTTTGTCGGGGCGATCCTACGAGCAGTACTTC
TRBJ1-5	TRBV15	few	-	CATSTPGPWLGNQPQHF	TGTGCCACCAGCACCCCGGGACCCTGGCTGGGCAATCAGCCCCAGCATTTT
TRBJ2-7	TRBV6-1	-	-	CASRIRSTTYF	TGTGCCAGCAGAATAAGGAGTACAACGTACTTC
TRBJ2-1	TRBV30	-	-	CAWSTSSYNEQFF	TGTGCCTGGAGCACGAGCTCCTACAATGAGCAGTTCTTC
TRBJ2-5	TRBV7-6	few	TRBD1	CASSRTGLGETQYF	TGTGCCAGCAGCCGGACAGGGCTGGGGGAGACCCAGTACTTC
TRBJ2-7	TRBV27	-	-	CASSLGRRPYEQYF	TGTGCCAGCAGTTTAGGTCGCCGGCCCTACGAGCAGTACTTC
TRBJ1-2	TRBV7-9	-	-	CASSVGHTGGYTF	TGTGCCAGCAGCGTTGGTCACACGGGCGGCTACACCTTC
TRBJ1-5	TRBV5-1	-	-	CASSLGWDTDQPQHF	TGCGCCAGCAGCTTGGGTTGGGACACTGATCAGCCCCAGCATTTT
TRBJ2-3	TRBV30	-	TRBD2	CASETIAGGLTDTQYF	TGTGCGTCGGAGACAATAGCGGGAGGACTCACAGATACGCAGTATTTT
TRBJ2-6	TRBV2	-	TRBD2	CAIGVGTSGTGANVLTF	TGTGCCATCGGAGTAGGGACTAGCGGGACTGGGGCCAACGTCCTGACTTTC
TRBJ2-7	TRBV4-2	-	-	CASSQEGLAAYEQYF	TGTGCCAGCAGCCAAGAGGGGTTAGCGGCCTACGAGCAGTACTTC
TRBJ1-5	TRBV30	-	-	CARRYTENQPQHF	TGTGCCCGGAGGTACACGGAAAATCAGCCCCAGCATTTT